This is a list of T cell receptor beta chains from one sample in a study of tumor-infiltrating lymphocytes in primary liver carcinoma. TCRdb reprocessed the multiplex PCR reads via MiXCR and lists one record per CDR3 protein. The sample yields about 32,000 distinct CDR3 sequences, roughly 74% seen once. The sequencing sample was made of liver tumor tissue from sampling region 4. The receptors derive from a middle-aged man with primary liver carcinoma and hepatitis B virus infection. The CDR3 runs from the conserved cysteine through the conserved F or W. The order of the fields is CDR3 DNA, CDR3 protein, clone size, J gene, D gene, V gene. The D gene is left open where the match is weak. Rows may omit the clone size; those that give it use once, few, many or a size class.

cdr3_nt: TGTGAGAGCAGTCCAGGGACGCCTTACGAGCAGTACTTC; cdr3_aa: CESSPGTPYEQYF; clone_size: NA; j_call: TRBJ2-7; d_call: NA; v_call: TRBV2
cdr3_nt: TGCGCCAGCAGTGGAGCGGGTCTGGCAGCTAATGAAAAACCGTTTTTT; cdr3_aa: CASSGAGLAANEKPFF; clone_size: NA; j_call: TRBJ1-4; d_call: NA; v_call: TRBV6-1
cdr3_nt: TGTGCCAGCAGCTTAGGGGTCAACAACAATGTGCGGTTCTTC; cdr3_aa: CASSLGVNNNVRFF; clone_size: NA; j_call: TRBJ2-1; d_call: NA; v_call: TRBV11-3
cdr3_nt: TGTGCCAACAGCCATGAGGGTGAGCAGTACACTAAAGCTTTCTTT; cdr3_aa: CANSHEGEQYTKAFF; clone_size: NA; j_call: TRBJ1-1; d_call: NA; v_call: TRBV5-5
cdr3_nt: TGTGCCAGCACCGGACTAGCGGGCCCCAAAGGGTTCTTC; cdr3_aa: CASTGLAGPKGFF; clone_size: once; j_call: TRBJ2-1; d_call: TRBD2; v_call: TRBV12-3/TRBV12-4
cdr3_nt: TGTGCCAGCAGTCCTGGGCGGACAGGGCCCATTTTT; cdr3_aa: CASSPGRTGPIF; clone_size: medium-sized; j_call: TRBJ1-4; d_call: TRBD1; v_call: TRBV12-3/TRBV12-4
cdr3_nt: TGCAGCGCCATAACGTCTGGGACCGGCACTCCCTGCGAGCAGTACTTC; cdr3_aa: CSAITSGTGTPCEQYF; clone_size: NA; j_call: TRBJ2-7; d_call: NA; v_call: TRBV29-1
cdr3_nt: TGTACCAGCAGTTTAATAGATCTGGTGAATACGGGGGTCCAGAATGAAAAACTATTTTTT; cdr3_aa: CTSSLIDLVNTGVQNEKLFF; clone_size: NA; j_call: TRBJ1-4; d_call: NA; v_call: TRBV28
cdr3_nt: TGCAGTGCCCTCGTACAGGGGACCTATGGCTACACCTTC; cdr3_aa: CSALVQGTYGYTF; clone_size: many; j_call: TRBJ1-2; d_call: TRBD1; v_call: TRBV20-1
cdr3_nt: TGCATGGCGGGGTTTAAAGGAGATATGCGGTATTTT; cdr3_aa: CMAGFKGDMRYF; clone_size: NA; j_call: TRBJ2-3; d_call: NA; v_call: TRBV29-1
cdr3_nt: TGTGCCAGCAGTGGGGACCACCTCAGGCAGACCCAGTACTTC; cdr3_aa: CASSGDHLRQTQYF; clone_size: medium-sized; j_call: TRBJ2-5; d_call: NA; v_call: TRBV28
cdr3_nt: TGCGCCAGCAGCTTCAGGACTAGCGTAACTGGGGGAAGCTACGAGCAGTACTTC; cdr3_aa: CASSFRTSVTGGSYEQYF; clone_size: many; j_call: TRBJ2-7; d_call: TRBD2; v_call: TRBV5-1
cdr3_nt: TGTGCCAGCAGAGCGGATGGTGCTAGCGGTCTCACAGATACGCAGTATTTT; cdr3_aa: CASRADGASGLTDTQYF; clone_size: NA; j_call: TRBJ2-3; d_call: TRBD2; v_call: TRBV6-6
cdr3_nt: TGTGCCAGAAGTTTAATGGGACAGGGTGCACGGAGCTATGGCTACACCTTC; cdr3_aa: CARSLMGQGARSYGYTF; clone_size: NA; j_call: TRBJ1-2; d_call: TRBD1; v_call: TRBV28
cdr3_nt: TGTACCAGCTGTTGCGGACTAGCAACCGAGCAGTACTTC; cdr3_aa: CTSCCGLATEQYF; clone_size: NA; j_call: TRBJ2-7; d_call: TRBD2; v_call: TRBV6-2/TRBV6-3
cdr3_nt: TGTGCCAGCAGCTTAAAGGATACGCAGTATTTT; cdr3_aa: CASSLKDTQYF; clone_size: many; j_call: TRBJ2-3; d_call: NA; v_call: TRBV7-3
cdr3_nt: TGTACTAGCAGGCCCGGGGGGTCAATCGGGGAGCTGTTTTTT; cdr3_aa: CTSRPGGSIGELFF; clone_size: NA; j_call: TRBJ2-2; d_call: TRBD2; v_call: TRBV28
cdr3_nt: TGTACTAGCAGCAGAAGAAGTGCAGGGAAGACAGATACGCAGTATTTT; cdr3_aa: CTSSRRSAGKTDTQYF; clone_size: NA; j_call: TRBJ2-3; d_call: NA; v_call: TRBV11-2
cdr3_nt: TGTGTCAGCAGTCAGGGAGTAGTTGAAGAGGCCCAGTACTTC; cdr3_aa: CVSSQGVVEEAQYF; clone_size: NA; j_call: TRBJ2-5; d_call: NA; v_call: TRBV6-1
cdr3_nt: TGTGCCACCAGTGATTTTTGGCGGGACTACACCTTC; cdr3_aa: CATSDFWRDYTF; clone_size: NA; j_call: TRBJ1-2; d_call: NA; v_call: TRBV24-1
cdr3_nt: TGTGCCAGCAGCTTGGGACAGACCTTGGGGACTGAAGTCTTCTTT; cdr3_aa: CASSLGQTLGTEVFF; clone_size: NA; j_call: TRBJ1-1; d_call: TRBD1; v_call: TRBV11-1
cdr3_nt: TGTGCCAGCAGCCCCCCAGGCAGGGCAGATACGAAGTATTTT; cdr3_aa: CASSPPGRADTKYF; clone_size: once; j_call: TRBJ2-3; d_call: NA; v_call: TRBV11-2
cdr3_nt: TGTGCCAGCAGGCCAGGGGCGAACACCGGGGAGCTGTTTTTT; cdr3_aa: CASRPGANTGELFF; clone_size: medium-sized; j_call: TRBJ2-2; d_call: NA; v_call: TRBV5-4
cdr3_nt: TGTGCCAGCAGCAAAGAAAGTGGTGGGGGAGGGGCAGACGAGCAGTACTTC; cdr3_aa: CASSKESGGGGADEQYF; clone_size: many; j_call: TRBJ2-7; d_call: NA; v_call: TRBV21-1
cdr3_nt: TGCGCCAGCAGCTCTATGACTAGCGGGCCGGGCTACGAGCAGTACTTC; cdr3_aa: CASSSMTSGPGYEQYF; clone_size: many; j_call: TRBJ2-7; d_call: TRBD2; v_call: TRBV5-1
cdr3_nt: TGTGCCAGCAGCCCCAGGGAGACTCAGTACTTC; cdr3_aa: CASSPRETQYF; clone_size: few; j_call: TRBJ2-5; d_call: NA; v_call: TRBV7-8
cdr3_nt: TGTGCCAGCAGCCTAAAAGGGGGACTGACGGATCAGCTCCAACATTTT; cdr3_aa: CASSLKGGLTDQLQHF; clone_size: NA; j_call: TRBJ1-5; d_call: NA; v_call: TRBV11-2
cdr3_nt: TGTGCCAGCAGTGCGGAAGGGGCAAGGGAGCTGTCTTTT; cdr3_aa: CASSAEGARELSF; clone_size: NA; j_call: TRBJ2-2; d_call: NA; v_call: TRBV6-4
cdr3_nt: TGTGCCAGTAGTTGGAGGACAGGGGCGGGATCTGGGGCCAACGTCCTGACTTTC; cdr3_aa: CASSWRTGAGSGANVLTF; clone_size: many; j_call: TRBJ2-6; d_call: TRBD1; v_call: TRBV19
cdr3_nt: TGTACCATCAGTGAGTCCGAGGAGACCCAGTACTTC; cdr3_aa: CTISESEETQYF; clone_size: NA; j_call: TRBJ2-5; d_call: NA; v_call: TRBV10-3
cdr3_nt: TGCAGCGTTGAAGTTGAAGAAGGGGTAGATGGCTACACCTTC; cdr3_aa: CSVEVEEGVDGYTF; clone_size: NA; j_call: TRBJ1-2; d_call: NA; v_call: TRBV29-1
cdr3_nt: TGCGCCATCAACTTGGGGACATGGTCCTACAATGAGCAGTTCTTC; cdr3_aa: CAINLGTWSYNEQFF; clone_size: NA; j_call: TRBJ2-1; d_call: NA; v_call: TRBV5-1
cdr3_nt: TGTGCCAGCTGCTTTAGCGAGCCACTCGACGATGAGCAGTTCTTC; cdr3_aa: CASCFSEPLDDEQFF; clone_size: NA; j_call: TRBJ2-1; d_call: NA; v_call: TRBV11-2
cdr3_nt: TGTGCCTGGAGTGGGCCCCGGATCTTAGACACAGATACGCAGTATTTT; cdr3_aa: CAWSGPRILDTDTQYF; clone_size: many; j_call: TRBJ2-3; d_call: NA; v_call: TRBV30
cdr3_nt: TGTGCCATCAGCCAGTCAGACAGGAGATCCTACGAACAGTACTTC; cdr3_aa: CAISQSDRRSYEQYF; clone_size: NA; j_call: TRBJ2-7; d_call: NA; v_call: TRBV7-3
cdr3_nt: TGTGCCAGCTGCTTAGCAGGGGGCCCCTTTGACTACGATCACTACTTC; cdr3_aa: CASCLAGGPFDYDHYF; clone_size: NA; j_call: TRBJ2-7; d_call: TRBD1; v_call: TRBV11-2
cdr3_nt: TGTGCCTGCTCCCACGACACTGAAGTTTTCTTT; cdr3_aa: CACSHDTEVFF; clone_size: NA; j_call: TRBJ1-1; d_call: NA; v_call: TRBV30
cdr3_nt: TGTGCCAGTAGCGCGGGGGGGTCGAATGAGCAGTTCTTC; cdr3_aa: CASSAGGSNEQFF; clone_size: NA; j_call: TRBJ2-1; d_call: TRBD2; v_call: TRBV11-1
cdr3_nt: TGCAGCGTCGATATAGGGTATATCGATGAGCAGTACTTC; cdr3_aa: CSVDIGYIDEQYF; clone_size: NA; j_call: TRBJ2-7; d_call: NA; v_call: TRBV29-1
cdr3_nt: TGTGCTAGCAGTTACTCGGCGGGACAGGGCATACACATTGAGCAGTTCTTC; cdr3_aa: CASSYSAGQGIHIEQFF; clone_size: NA; j_call: TRBJ2-1; d_call: TRBD1; v_call: TRBV6-6
cdr3_nt: TGCAGCACCCCCAGGGATGGGGAAAAACTGTTTTTT; cdr3_aa: CSTPRDGEKLFF; clone_size: many; j_call: TRBJ1-4; d_call: NA; v_call: TRBV20-1